Presented here are 24 T cell receptor beta chains from one specimen sequenced in a study of T cells in Graves' hyperthyroidism and ophthalmopathy. What was amplified from RNA transcripts were TCR beta CDR3 regions. First-round RT-PCR targeting the TCR CDR3 was performed with the HTBI primer set. TCRdb reprocessed the multiplex PCR reads via MiXCR and lists one record per CDR3 protein. The data show about 300,000 distinct CDR3 sequences, less than 15% seen once. The material sequenced was blood. The origin of the receptors is a woman under 40 with Graves' hyperthyroidism that later progressed to Graves' ophthalmopathy.

The CDR3 region has the DNA TGCGCCAGCAGCGGCGGTGCGACAGCAGCCTACGAGCAGTACTTC. It is translated as CASSGGATAAYEQYF. The chain is built from TRBV5-1 and TRBJ2-7, with a tentative D call TRBD1 (5 bases). The V gene lost 4 bases and the J gene lost 2 bases, with 16 bases spanning the gap. This CDR3 spans 15 amino acids. Germline loops: CDR1 SGHRS, CDR2 YFSETQ.

The J gene is TRBJ2-3, the V gene TRBV5-6; 7 bases agree with TRBD2. The junction had 9 bases not matched to a gene; V was cut back by 2 bases and J by 6 bases. Germline CDR1 reads SGHDT; CDR2 reads YYEEEE. The CDR3 is 15 amino acids. The CDR3 coding sequence is TGTGCCAGCAGCTTCCAGGCCGGGAGGTACGATACGCAGTATTTT. It is translated as CASSFQAGRYDTQYF.

This clonotype was seen many times. This sequence joins TRBV20-1 and TRBJ2-1; 9 positions match TRBD1. V lost 1 base to trimming and J lost 5 bases; unmatched junction nucleotides: 3. Germline loops: CDR1 DFQATT, CDR2 SNEGSKA (reference sequence). The CDR3 is made up of 14 amino acids. The CDR3 sequence is CSARGTGENNEQFF. CDR3 in DNA: TGCAGTGCTAGAGGGACAGGGGAGAACAATGAGCAGTTCTTC.

In this sample, this clonotype turned up many times. The V call is TRBV6-1, the J call TRBJ2-7; 8 bases map to TRBD2. CDR1 is MNHNS and CDR2 is SASEGT in the germline V gene. V was clipped by 5 bases and J by 3 bases; unmatched bases: 9. The CDR3 consists of 15 residues. Here the CDR3 DNA reads TGTGCCAGCAGTAAAAAGCGGGAGCCGTTCTACGAGCAGTACTTC. Its protein is CASSKKREPFYEQYF.

The chain recombines TRBV30 with TRBJ2-1; no clear D. Trimming removed 4 bases from V and 4 bases from J, with 8 bases in between. The CDR3 runs 12 residues. The V gene's germline CDR1 is GTSNPN and CDR2 SVGIG (reference sequence). The CDR3 DNA is TGTGCCTGGACACTACAATACAATGAGCAGTTCTTC. Translated: CAWTLQYNEQFF.

This clonotype was detected many times. The rearrangement uses TRBV11-2 and TRBJ2-1; 8 bases are a match to TRBD2. Looked up from germline, CDR1 is SGHAT and CDR2 is FQNNGV. Trimming removed 1 base from V and 8 bases from J; junction bases left unmatched: 7. The CDR3 covers 15 residues. CDR3 amino acids: CASSLVVAGNHEQFF. In DNA form, the CDR3 reads TGTGCCAGCAGCTTAGTCGTAGCGGGAAACCATGAGCAGTTCTTC.

This chain joins TRBV25-1 and TRBJ2-1, with D unclear. V was pared by 3 bases and J by 10 bases, with 13 bases between. The germline V gene encodes CDR1 MGHDK and CDR2 SYGVNS. The CDR3 length is 13 residues. This CDR3 reads CASSDSLHGEQFF. The CDR3 DNA reads TGTGCCAGCAGTGACTCGCTTCATGGGGAGCAGTTCTTC.

This clonotype was seen at least ten times. This chain uses TRBV5-1 with TRBJ2-4, with TRBD1 matching 7 bases. CDR3 length: 14 amino acids. The germline V gene has CDR1 SGHRS and CDR2 YFSETQ. J was trimmed by 7 bases and V by 4 bases; bases with no gene match: 8. The CDR3 reads CASSVEAQGNIQYF. CDR3 DNA: TGCGCCAGCAGCGTAGAAGCACAGGGGAACATTCAGTACTTC.

This clonotype was seen a handful of times. The chain carries TRBV30 and TRBJ2-2; TRBD1 agrees at 7 bases. There are 14 residues in the CDR3. After removal of 5 bases from V and 3 bases from J, the junction contained 6 bases not matched to a gene. CDR1 and CDR2 from the germline V gene are GTSNPN and SVGIG (reference sequence). The CDR3 reads CAWAKGQYTGELFF. CDR3 coding DNA: TGTGCCTGGGCTAAGGGACAGTACACCGGGGAGCTGTTTTTT.

The sample holds one count of this clonotype. The rearrangement joins TRBV5-6 to TRBJ1-6; 7 nucleotides match TRBD1. The CDR3 runs to 15 residues. Per germline, CDR1 SGHDT and CDR2 YYEEEE. The J segment lost 4 bases and the V segment lost 4 bases, leaving 5 bases of the junction unmatched. In DNA, the CDR3 is TGTGCCAGCAGCCTCGGGACAGATTATAATTCACCCCTCCACTTT. Translated, it gives CASSLGTDYNSPLHF.

In this sample, this clonotype turned up many times. The chain has TRBV11-2 and TRBJ2-7; no clear D gene. The germline V gene encodes CDR1 SGHAT and CDR2 FQNNGV. Trimming took off 8 bases at V and 6 bases at J, with 11 bases between the two ends. The CDR3 has 11 amino acids. In DNA form, the CDR3 reads TGTGCCAGCGCCCGTGGGCCCGAGCAGTACTTC. Its translation: CASARGPEQYF.

This clonotype was observed many times. The chain links TRBV3-1 to TRBJ1-4, with D tentatively TRBD1 (6 bases). The length of the CDR3 is 16 residues. Germline V gene data show CDR1 as LGHDT and CDR2 as YNNKEL (reference sequence). V lost 4 bases, J lost 11 bases, and 23 bases lay in between. CDR3 sequence reads: CASSLSTVPEGEKLFF. CDR3 DNA sequence: TGTGCCAGCAGCCTCTCGACGGTACCAGAGGGGGAGAAACTGTTTTTT.

This clonotype was seen many times. This sequence joins TRBV7-9 and TRBJ2-1; D remains ambiguous. The CDR3 consists of 15 residues. Trimming took off 5 bases at V and 4 bases at J, with 15 bases between the two ends. Per the germline V gene, CDR1 is SEHNR and CDR2 is FQNEAQ (reference sequence). This chain's CDR3 is CASSPPPTQYNEQFF. The CDR3 DNA is TGTGCCAGCAGCCCCCCCCCCACCCAATACAATGAGCAGTTCTTC.

In its sample, this clonotype was seen many times. The J gene is TRBJ2-7, the V gene TRBV28; D unresolved. Germline V gene lookup returns CDR1 MDHEN and CDR2 SYDVKM. This CDR3 has 13 amino acids. V was cut by 6 bases and J by 1 base, with 10 bases left in between. The CDR3 nucleotides read TGTGCCAGCAGCCTCCCGCCTTCCTACGAGCAGTACTTC. It translates to CASSLPPSYEQYF.

The genes are TRBV6-1 and TRBJ1-6, with TRBD1 matching 9 bases. The CDR3 is 18 amino acids. Germline CDR1 and CDR2: MNHNS and SASEGT. V lost 6 bases to trimming and J lost 5 bases; unmatched junction nucleotides: 14. The CDR3 loop is CASRAGQGTFVDNSPLHF. The CDR3 bases are TGTGCCAGCAGAGCTGGACAGGGGACGTTTGTGGATAATTCACCCCTCCACTTT.

This clonotype was seen repeatedly, ten times or more. The chain employs TRBV11-2 and TRBJ2-1; D perhaps matches TRBD1 (6 bases). The V end lost 7 bases, the J end lost 5 bases, and 15 bases lay between the germline ends. Germline CDR1 reads SGHAT; CDR2 reads FQNNGV. This CDR3 spans 14 amino acids. CDR3 coding DNA: TGTGCCAGCACCCCGGCAGGGGTTCACAATGAGCAGTTCTTC. This gives the protein CASTPAGVHNEQFF.

This clonotype showed up many times. The chain combines TRBV30 with TRBJ1-5; D gene unclear. V was trimmed by 2 bases and J by 6 bases, leaving 8 bases between them. The CDR3 is 12 residues long. Germline V lookup: CDR1 GTSNPN, CDR2 SVGIG (reference sequence). CDR3 amino acids: CAWSRPGQPQHF. DNA for the CDR3: TGTGCCTGGAGTCGGCCGGGTCAGCCCCAGCATTTT.

The J gene is TRBJ2-1, the V gene TRBV6-1, with TRBD2 as a possible D gene (6 bases). In germline, CDR1 is MNHNS, CDR2 SASEGT. Trimming took off 3 bases at V and 4 bases at J, with 13 bases between the two ends. The CDR3 runs to 15 residues. The CDR3 is CASSEAGRSYNEQFF. CDR3 DNA sequence: TGTGCCAGCAGTGAGGCGGGGAGGTCGTACAATGAGCAGTTCTTC.

A few counts support this clonotype. V and J are TRBV20-1 and TRBJ2-4; maybe TRBD2 (7 bases). The V gene lost 6 bases and the J gene lost 4 bases, with 16 bases spanning the gap. CDR1 DFQATT and CDR2 SNEGSKA come from the germline V gene (reference sequence). This CDR3 has 14 amino acids. The CDR3: CSAQAGAGKNIQYF. The CDR3 nucleotides are TGCAGTGCCCAGGCGGGGGCAGGGAAAAACATTCAGTACTTC.

In its sample, this clonotype was seen many times. The J gene is TRBJ2-2, the V gene TRBV11-2, with a possible D match to TRBD1 (6 bases). This CDR3 comprises 15 residues. V was cut by 5 bases and J by 6 bases, with 16 bases left in between. Germline assignment: CDR1 SGHAT and CDR2 FQNNGV. CDR3 protein: CASSASQGPSGELFF. DNA for the CDR3: TGTGCCAGCAGCGCATCACAGGGACCCTCCGGGGAGCTGTTTTTT.

This clonotype was observed at least ten times. The chain recombines TRBV6-6 with TRBJ2-7; D is tentatively TRBD1 or TRBD2 (5 bases each). The CDR3 is 17 amino acids. V was cut by 0 bases and J by 0 bases, with 15 bases left in between. The germline gives CDR1 MNHNY, CDR2 SVGAGI (reference sequence). The CDR3 region has the DNA TGTGCCAGCAGTTACTCCCTCCATGAGGGGCGCTCCTACGAGCAGTACTTC. Protein: CASSYSLHEGRSYEQYF.

The sample holds many counts of this clonotype. The V and J genes are TRBV6-1 and TRBJ1-5, with 10 bases fitting TRBD1. Germline V gene lookup returns CDR1 MNHNS and CDR2 SASEGT. There are 14 residues in the CDR3. Losses at the gene ends were 7 bases for V and 5 bases for J; bases not matched to a gene: 5. The chain's CDR3 is CASKKDRGDQPQHF. The CDR3 coding sequence is TGTGCCAGCAAGAAGGACAGGGGGGATCAGCCCCAGCATTTT.

This clonotype was seen repeatedly, ten times or more. The V call is TRBV7-9, the J call TRBJ2-3, with 9 bases fitting TRBD2. Germline values: CDR1 SEHNR, CDR2 FQNEAQ (reference sequence). V dropped 5 bases and J dropped 5; count of bases not matched to a gene: 20. The length of the CDR3 is 19 residues. Here the CDR3 DNA reads TGTGCCAGCAGCCCCAGTTTCGGGACTAGCTCAGACGGAGGAGATACGCAGTATTTT. Translation: CASSPSFGTSSDGGDTQYF.

This clonotype showed up many times. The rearrangement links TRBV2 to TRBJ2-3; D is ambiguous. Trimming removed 6 bases at V and 2 bases at J, with 12 bases between. The CDR3 runs to 14 residues. CDR1 and CDR2 (germline): SNHLY, FYNNEI. This chain's CDR3 is CASSLRTLTDTQYF. The CDR3 nucleotides are TGTGCCAGCAGCCTCAGGACCCTCACAGATACGCAGTATTTT.